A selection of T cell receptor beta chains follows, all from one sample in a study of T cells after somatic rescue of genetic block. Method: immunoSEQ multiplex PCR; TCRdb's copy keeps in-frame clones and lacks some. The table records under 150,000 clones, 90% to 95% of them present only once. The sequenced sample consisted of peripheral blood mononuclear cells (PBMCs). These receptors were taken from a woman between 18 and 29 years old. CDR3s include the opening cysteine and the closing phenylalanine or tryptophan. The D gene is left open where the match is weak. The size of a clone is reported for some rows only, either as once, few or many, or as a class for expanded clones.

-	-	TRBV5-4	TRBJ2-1	TGTGCCAGCAGCTTGCAAGTTAGACACGACTACAATGAGCAGTTCTTC	CASSLQVRHDYNEQFF
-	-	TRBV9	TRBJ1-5	TGTGCCAGCAGCGAGGGTGCCGGCAATCAGCCCCAGCATTTT	CASSEGAGNQPQHF
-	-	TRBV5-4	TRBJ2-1	TGTGCCAGCAGCGCAGACAGGTTCCATGAGCAGTTCTTC	CASSADRFHEQFF
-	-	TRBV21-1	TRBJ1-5	TGTGCCAGCAGCTGGAATGACAGCTTTTTCCAGCCCCAGCATTTT	CASSWNDSFFQPQHF
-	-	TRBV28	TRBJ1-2	TGTGCCAGCAGTTTTAAGGATGGCTACACCTTC	CASSFKDGYTF
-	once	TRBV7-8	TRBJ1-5	TGTGCCAGCAGCTTAGAAAGTGAGGTAAGCAATCAGCCCCAGCATTTT	CASSLESEVSNQPQHF
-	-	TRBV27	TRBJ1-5	TGTGCCAGCAGTTTATGGGGGTCGAATCAGCCCCAGCATTTT	CASSLWGSNQPQHF
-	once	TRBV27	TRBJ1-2	TGTGCCAGCAGCTTCTTCCGGGGACCTTATGGCTACACCTTC	CASSFFRGPYGYTF
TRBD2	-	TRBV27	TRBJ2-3	TGTGCCAGCAGTTCCGCCCGGGGGGGCACAGATACGCAGTATTTT	CASSSARGGTDTQYF
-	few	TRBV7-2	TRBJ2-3	TGTGCCAGCACCGGGCGGACATTCACAGATACGCAGTATTTT	CASTGRTFTDTQYF
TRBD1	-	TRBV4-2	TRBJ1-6	TGTGCCAGCAGCCAAGAGGGGACAGGCAGTGGGTATAATTCACCCCTCCACTTT	CASSQEGTGSGYNSPLHF
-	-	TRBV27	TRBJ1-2	TGTGCCAGCAGTTTAAGGGGCCGAGGTAGACATGGCTACACCTTC	CASSLRGRGRHGYTF
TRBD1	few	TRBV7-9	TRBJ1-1	TGTGCCAGCAGCGCACAGGGGGCGACTGAAGCTTTCTTT	CASSAQGATEAFF
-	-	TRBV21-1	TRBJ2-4	TGTGCCAGCAGCAAAATTTTGCCCTCGAAGGGACAAAACATTCAGTACTTC	CASSKILPSKGQNIQYF
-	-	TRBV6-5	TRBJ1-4	TGTGCCCGCCGGGACACCTATGAAAAACTGTTTTTT	CARRDTYEKLFF
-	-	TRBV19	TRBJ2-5	TGTGCCAGTAGCCCATCAAGGGAGACCCAGTACTTC	CASSPSRETQYF
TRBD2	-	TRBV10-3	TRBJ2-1	TGTGCCATCAGTGAGTTCCACCAACTAGCGGGCCAGTACAATGAGCAGTTCTTC	CAISEFHQLAGQYNEQFF
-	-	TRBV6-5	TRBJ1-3	TGTGCCAGCAGCTCTCTCGACAGTTCTGGAAACACCATATATTTT	CASSSLDSSGNTIYF
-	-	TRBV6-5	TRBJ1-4	TGTGCCAGCAGTTACGGCGGGGCAACTAATGAAAAACTGTTTTTT	CASSYGGATNEKLFF
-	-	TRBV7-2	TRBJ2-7	TGTGCCAGCAGGCCACCCGTCTCCTACGAGCAGTACTTC	CASRPPVSYEQYF
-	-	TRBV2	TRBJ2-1	TGTGCCAGCAAGTACAATGAGCAGTTCTTC	CASKYNEQFF
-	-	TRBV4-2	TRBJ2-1	TGTGCCAGCAGCCAAGATCTAGGCGGGGTTTATAATGAGCAGTTCTTC	CASSQDLGGVYNEQFF
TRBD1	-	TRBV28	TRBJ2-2	TGTGCCAGCAGTCCTTTTCTCCGGGACAGGGGGCCCGGGGAGCTGTTTTTT	CASSPFLRDRGPGELFF
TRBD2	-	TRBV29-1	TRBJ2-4	TGCAGCGTTGAAGAGTCGGGGGGGCGCGGGGCCAAAAACATTCAGTACTTC	CSVEESGGRGAKNIQYF
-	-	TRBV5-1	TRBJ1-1	TGCGCCAGCAGCTTGGCGTCTTATCCCCAAAGGAACACTGAAGCTTTCTTT	CASSLASYPQRNTEAFF
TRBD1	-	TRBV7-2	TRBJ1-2	TGTGCCAGCAGCTTAGGGAACAGGGGGCTGGCGGAGGGCTACACCTTC	CASSLGNRGLAEGYTF
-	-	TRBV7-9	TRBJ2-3	TGTGCCAGCAGCCCCAAGAAAGGACTCTACACAGATACGCAGTATTTT	CASSPKKGLYTDTQYF
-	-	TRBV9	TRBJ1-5	TGTGCCAGCAGCTACGACAGCCGCAATCAGCCCCAGCATTTT	CASSYDSRNQPQHF
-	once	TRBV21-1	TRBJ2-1	TGTGCCAGCAGCGAGGAGAGGGGCGACGATGAGCAGTTCTTC	CASSEERGDDEQFF
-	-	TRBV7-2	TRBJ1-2	TGTGCCAGCAGATCCCCGGCGGGGTTCCTCTTACCCCAAAGTGGCTACACCTTC	CASRSPAGFLLPQSGYTF
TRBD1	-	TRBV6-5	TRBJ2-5	TGTGCCAGCAGTGGCAGGGGGCGAGGCCAAGAGACCCAGTACTTC	CASSGRGRGQETQYF
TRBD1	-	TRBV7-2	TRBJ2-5	TGTGCCAGCAGCCCCCGGGACAGGCGAACCCAAGAGACCCAGTACTTC	CASSPRDRRTQETQYF
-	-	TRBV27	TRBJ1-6	TGTGCCAGCAGCTCACGGGGCTTCGGGAATTCACCCCTCCACTTT	CASSSRGFGNSPLHF
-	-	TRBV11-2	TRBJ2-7	TGTGCCAGCAGGCGCTGGGACGGAAAATCCTACGAGCAGTACTTC	CASRRWDGKSYEQYF
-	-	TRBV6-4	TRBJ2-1	TGTGCCAGCAGCCCCGGAACTAGGGAAAGTAATGAGCAGTTCTTC	CASSPGTRESNEQFF
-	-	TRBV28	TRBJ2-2	TGTGCCAGCAGTTTATGGGGCGGCTCGCCGAACACCGGGGAGCTGTTTTTT	CASSLWGGSPNTGELFF
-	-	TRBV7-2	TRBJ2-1	TGTGCCAGCAGCCCAGGGCAAGGAAAGAATGAGCAGTTCTTC	CASSPGQGKNEQFF
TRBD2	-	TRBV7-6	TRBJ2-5	TGTGCCAGCAGCAACTGGGGGGGAGAAGAGACCCAGTACTTC	CASSNWGGEETQYF
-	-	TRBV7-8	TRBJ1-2	TGTGCCAGCAGCACACTGACAGGCCCTTATGGCTACACCTTC	CASSTLTGPYGYTF
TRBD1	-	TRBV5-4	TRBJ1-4	TGTGCCAGCAGTTCGAAACAGGGGGCTGGAGAAAAACTGTTTTTT	CASSSKQGAGEKLFF
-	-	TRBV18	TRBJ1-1	TGTGCCAGCTCCTTCTCTACGGCGATGAACACTGAAGCTTTCTTT	CASSFSTAMNTEAFF
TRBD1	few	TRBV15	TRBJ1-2	TGTGCCACCAGCAGAGATCGGCATAGGGACAGAGGCTTC	CATSRDRHRDRGF
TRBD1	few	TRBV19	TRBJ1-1	TGTGCCAGTAGACGGAAAGGGGGCCGGAACACTGAAGCTTTCTTT	CASRRKGGRNTEAFF
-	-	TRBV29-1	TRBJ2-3	TGCAGCGCCCCAACCGGGCCTCGCACAGATACGCAGTATTTT	CSAPTGPRTDTQYF
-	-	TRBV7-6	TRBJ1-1	TGTGCCAGCAGCTCGGGGGGGGAAGCTTTCTTT	CASSSGGEAFF
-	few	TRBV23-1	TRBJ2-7	TGCGCCAGCAGTCCCCCAACGACGGGCTCCTACGAGCAGTACTTC	CASSPPTTGSYEQYF
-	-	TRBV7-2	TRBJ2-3	TGTGCCAGCAGCCCGGGGGTTAGCCCAGATACGCAGTATTTT	CASSPGVSPDTQYF
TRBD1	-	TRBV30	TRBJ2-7	TGTGCCTGGAGAGGTAGATGGGCCGGGACAGACTACGAGCAGTACTTC	CAWRGRWAGTDYEQYF
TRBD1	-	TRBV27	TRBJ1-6	TGTGCCAGCAGAATTACCGGGACAGTGTATAATTCACCCCTCCACTTT	CASRITGTVYNSPLHF
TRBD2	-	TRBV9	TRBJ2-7	TGTGCCAGCAGCGTAGCTGATAGCGGGGGGTACTACGAGCAGTACTTC	CASSVADSGGYYEQYF
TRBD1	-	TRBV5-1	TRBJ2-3	TGCGCCAGCAGCCGGGACAGGGGCACAGATACGCAGTATTTT	CASSRDRGTDTQYF
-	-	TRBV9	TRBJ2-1	TGTGCCAGCAGCGTAGGCCCCGAGAATGAGCAGTTCTTC	CASSVGPENEQFF
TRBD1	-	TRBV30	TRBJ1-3	TGTGCCTGGAGTTCACAGGGGAAGATTGGAAACACCATATATTTT	CAWSSQGKIGNTIYF
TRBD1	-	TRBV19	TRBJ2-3	TGTGCCAGCTCCAGGGGGTCGTACTTGGATACGCAGTATTTT	CASSRGSYLDTQYF
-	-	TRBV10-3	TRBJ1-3	TGTGCCATCAGTGAGTCCTACTATTCAGGGGAAGACTCTGGAAACACCATATATTTT	CAISESYYSGEDSGNTIYF
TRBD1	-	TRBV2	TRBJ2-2	TGTGCCAGCAGAGGGGGCTTGGACACCGGGGAGCTGTTTTTT	CASRGGLDTGELFF
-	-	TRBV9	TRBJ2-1	TGTGCCAGCAGCGTAGGGGGACAGTCTAGCGGCTACAATGAGCAGTTCTTC	CASSVGGQSSGYNEQFF
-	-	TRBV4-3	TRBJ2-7	TGCGCCAGCAGCCTCTCCGGGACCCCATCCAGGCAGTACTTC	CASSLSGTPSRQYF
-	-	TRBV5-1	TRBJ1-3	TGCGCCAGCAGCCCCGGGGGAGTAGGAAACACCATATATTTT	CASSPGGVGNTIYF